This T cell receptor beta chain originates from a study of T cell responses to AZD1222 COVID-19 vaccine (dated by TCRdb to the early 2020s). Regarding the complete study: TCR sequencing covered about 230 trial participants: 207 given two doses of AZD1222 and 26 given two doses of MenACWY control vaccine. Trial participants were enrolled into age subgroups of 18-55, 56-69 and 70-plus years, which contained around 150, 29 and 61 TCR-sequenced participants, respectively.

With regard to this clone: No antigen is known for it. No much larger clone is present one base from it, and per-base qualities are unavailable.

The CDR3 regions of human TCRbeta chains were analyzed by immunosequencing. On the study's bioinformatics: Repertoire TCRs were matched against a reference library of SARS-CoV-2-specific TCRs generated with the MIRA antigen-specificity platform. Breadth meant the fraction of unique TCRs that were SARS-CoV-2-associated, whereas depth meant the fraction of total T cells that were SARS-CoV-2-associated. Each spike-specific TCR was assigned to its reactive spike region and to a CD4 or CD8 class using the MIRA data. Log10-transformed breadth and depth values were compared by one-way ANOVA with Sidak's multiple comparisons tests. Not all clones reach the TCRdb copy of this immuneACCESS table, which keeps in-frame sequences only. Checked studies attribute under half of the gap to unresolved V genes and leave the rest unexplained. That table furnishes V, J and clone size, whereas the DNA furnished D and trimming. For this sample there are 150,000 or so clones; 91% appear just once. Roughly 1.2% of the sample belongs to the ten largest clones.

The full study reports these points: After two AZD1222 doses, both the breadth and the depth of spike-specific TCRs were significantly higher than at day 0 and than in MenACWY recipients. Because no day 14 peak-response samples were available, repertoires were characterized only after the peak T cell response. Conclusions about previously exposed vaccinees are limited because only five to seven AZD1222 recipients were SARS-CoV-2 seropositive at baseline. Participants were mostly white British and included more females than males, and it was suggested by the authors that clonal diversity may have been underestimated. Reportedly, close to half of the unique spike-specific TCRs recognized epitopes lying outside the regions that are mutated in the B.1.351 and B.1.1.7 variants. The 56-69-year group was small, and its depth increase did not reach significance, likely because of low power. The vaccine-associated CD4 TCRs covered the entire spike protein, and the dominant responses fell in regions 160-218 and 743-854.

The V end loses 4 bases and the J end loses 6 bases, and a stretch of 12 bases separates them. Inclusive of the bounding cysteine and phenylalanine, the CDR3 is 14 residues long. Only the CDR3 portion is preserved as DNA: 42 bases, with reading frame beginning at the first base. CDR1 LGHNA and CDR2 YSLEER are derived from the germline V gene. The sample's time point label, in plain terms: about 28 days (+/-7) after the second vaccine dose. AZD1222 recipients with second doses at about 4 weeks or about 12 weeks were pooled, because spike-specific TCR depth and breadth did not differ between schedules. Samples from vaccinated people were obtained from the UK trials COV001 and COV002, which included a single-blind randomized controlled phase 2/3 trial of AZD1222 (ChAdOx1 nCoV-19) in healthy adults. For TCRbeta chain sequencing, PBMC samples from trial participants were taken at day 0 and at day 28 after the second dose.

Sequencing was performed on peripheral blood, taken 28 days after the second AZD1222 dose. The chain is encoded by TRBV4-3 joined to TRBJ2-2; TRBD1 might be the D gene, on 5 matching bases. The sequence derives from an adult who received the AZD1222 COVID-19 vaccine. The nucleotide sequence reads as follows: TGCGCCAGCAGCCCTCTCCAGGGCTCCGGGGAGCTGTTTTTT. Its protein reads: CASSPLQGSGELFF.